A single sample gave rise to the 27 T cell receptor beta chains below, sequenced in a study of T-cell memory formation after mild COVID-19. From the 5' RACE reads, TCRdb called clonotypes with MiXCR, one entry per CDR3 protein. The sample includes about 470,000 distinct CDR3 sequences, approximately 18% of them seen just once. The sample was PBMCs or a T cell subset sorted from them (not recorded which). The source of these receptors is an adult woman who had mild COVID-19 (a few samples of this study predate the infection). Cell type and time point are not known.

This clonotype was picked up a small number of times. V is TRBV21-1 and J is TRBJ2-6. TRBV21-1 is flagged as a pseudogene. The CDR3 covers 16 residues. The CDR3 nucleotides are TGTGCCAGCACCCTTGCTTGCGTATACGGGGCCAACGTCCTGACTTTC. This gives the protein CASTLACVYGANVLTF.

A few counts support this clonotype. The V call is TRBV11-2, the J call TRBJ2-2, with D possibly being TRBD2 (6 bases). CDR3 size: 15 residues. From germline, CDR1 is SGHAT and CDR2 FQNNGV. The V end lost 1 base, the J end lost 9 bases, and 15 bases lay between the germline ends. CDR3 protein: CASSLAASAGRELFF. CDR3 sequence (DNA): TGTGCCAGCAGCTTAGCAGCGTCAGCGGGCCGGGAGCTGTTTTTT.

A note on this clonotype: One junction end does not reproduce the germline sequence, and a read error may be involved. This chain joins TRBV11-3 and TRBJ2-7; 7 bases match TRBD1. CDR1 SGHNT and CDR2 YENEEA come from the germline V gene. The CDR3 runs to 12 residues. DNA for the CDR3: TGTGCCAGCAGCTCAGACGACAGGGTTGAGAACTTC. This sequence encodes CASSSDDRVENF.

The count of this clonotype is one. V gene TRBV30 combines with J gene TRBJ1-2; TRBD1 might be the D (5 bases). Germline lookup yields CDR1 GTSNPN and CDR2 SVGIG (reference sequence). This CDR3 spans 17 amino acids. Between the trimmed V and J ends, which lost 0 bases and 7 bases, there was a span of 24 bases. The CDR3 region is CAWSVGRSGLLTSGYTF. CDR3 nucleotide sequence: TGTGCCTGGAGTGTCGGACGATCGGGACTTTTGACAAGTGGCTACACCTTC.

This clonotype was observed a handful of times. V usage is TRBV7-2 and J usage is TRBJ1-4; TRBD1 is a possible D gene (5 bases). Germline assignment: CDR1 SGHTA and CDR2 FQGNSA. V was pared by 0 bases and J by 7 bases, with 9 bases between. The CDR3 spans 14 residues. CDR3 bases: TGTGCCAGCAGCTTAGCAGGGGACGGTGAAAAACTGTTTTTT. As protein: CASSLAGDGEKLFF.

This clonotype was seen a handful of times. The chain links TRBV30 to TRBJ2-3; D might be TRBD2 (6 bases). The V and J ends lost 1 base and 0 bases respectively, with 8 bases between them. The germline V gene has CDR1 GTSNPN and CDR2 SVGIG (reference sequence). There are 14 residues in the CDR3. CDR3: CAWSGGLSTDTQYF. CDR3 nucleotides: TGTGCCTGGAGTGGGGGACTCAGCACAGATACGCAGTATTTT. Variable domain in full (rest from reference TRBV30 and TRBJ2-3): SQTIHQWPATLVQPVGSPLSLECTVEGTSNPNLYWYRQAAGRGLQLLFYSVGIGQISSEVPQNLSASRPQDRQFILSSKKLLLSDSGFYLCAWSGGLSTDTQYFGPGTRLTVL.

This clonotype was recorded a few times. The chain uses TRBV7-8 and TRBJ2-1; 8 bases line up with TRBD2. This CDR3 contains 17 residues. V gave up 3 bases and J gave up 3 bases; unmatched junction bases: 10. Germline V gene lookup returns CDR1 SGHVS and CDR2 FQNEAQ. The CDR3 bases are TGTGCCAGCAGCTTGGCCCCCACTAGCGGAGGCTACAATGAGCAGTTCTTC. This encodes CASSLAPTSGGYNEQFF.

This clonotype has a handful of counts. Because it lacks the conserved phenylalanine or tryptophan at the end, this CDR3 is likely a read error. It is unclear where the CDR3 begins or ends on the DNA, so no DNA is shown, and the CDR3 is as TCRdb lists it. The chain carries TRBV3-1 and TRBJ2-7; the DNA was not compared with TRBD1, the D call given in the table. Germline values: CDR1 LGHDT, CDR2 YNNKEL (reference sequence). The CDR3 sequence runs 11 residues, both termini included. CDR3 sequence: CASSQEDSAGP.

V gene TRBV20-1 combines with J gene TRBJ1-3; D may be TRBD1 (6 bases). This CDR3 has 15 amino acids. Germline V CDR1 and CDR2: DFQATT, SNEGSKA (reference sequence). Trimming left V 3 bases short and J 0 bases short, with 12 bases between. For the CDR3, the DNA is TGCAGTGCTAGGACAGGTCTACCCTCTGGAAACACCATATATTTT. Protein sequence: CSARTGLPSGNTIYF.

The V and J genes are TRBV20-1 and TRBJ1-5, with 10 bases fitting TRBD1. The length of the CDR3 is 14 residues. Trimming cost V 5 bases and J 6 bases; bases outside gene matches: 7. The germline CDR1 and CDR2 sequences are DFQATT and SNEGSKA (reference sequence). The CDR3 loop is CSAGGTGELQPQHF. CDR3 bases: TGCAGTGCTGGCGGGACAGGGGAACTTCAGCCCCAGCATTTT.

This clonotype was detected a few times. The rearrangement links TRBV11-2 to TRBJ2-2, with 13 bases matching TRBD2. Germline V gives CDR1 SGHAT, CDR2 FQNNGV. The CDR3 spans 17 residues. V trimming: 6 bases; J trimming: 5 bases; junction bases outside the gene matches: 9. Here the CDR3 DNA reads TGTGCCAGCAGTTATTTGACTAGCGGGAGGTTGACCGGGGAGCTGTTTTTT. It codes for CASSYLTSGRLTGELFF.

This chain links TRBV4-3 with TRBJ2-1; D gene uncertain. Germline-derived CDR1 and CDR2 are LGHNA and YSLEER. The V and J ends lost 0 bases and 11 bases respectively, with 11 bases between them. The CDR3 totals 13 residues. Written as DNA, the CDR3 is TGCGCCAGCAGCCAAGATGCGACCTCACAGCAGTTCTTC. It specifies CASSQDATSQQFF.

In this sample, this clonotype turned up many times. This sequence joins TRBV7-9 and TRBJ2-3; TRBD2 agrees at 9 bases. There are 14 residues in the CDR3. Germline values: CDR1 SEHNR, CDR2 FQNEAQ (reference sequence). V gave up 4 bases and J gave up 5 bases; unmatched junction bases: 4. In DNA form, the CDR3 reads TGTGCCAGCAGCTCGCCAGCGGGAGGAGATACGCAGTATTTT. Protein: CASSSPAGGDTQYF. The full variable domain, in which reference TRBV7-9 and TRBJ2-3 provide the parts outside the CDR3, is DTGVSQNPRHKITKRGQNVTFRCDPISEHNRLYWYRQTLGQGPEFLTYFQNEAQLEKSRLLSDRFSAERPKGSFSTLEIQRTEQGDSAMYLCASSSPAGGDTQYFGPGTRLTVL.

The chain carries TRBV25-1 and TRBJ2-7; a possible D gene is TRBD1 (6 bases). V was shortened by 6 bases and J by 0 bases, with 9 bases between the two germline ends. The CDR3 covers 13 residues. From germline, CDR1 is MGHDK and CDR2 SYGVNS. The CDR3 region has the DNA TGTGCCAGCAGGGGGGCCGGCTCCTACGAGCAGTACTTC. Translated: CASRGAGSYEQYF.

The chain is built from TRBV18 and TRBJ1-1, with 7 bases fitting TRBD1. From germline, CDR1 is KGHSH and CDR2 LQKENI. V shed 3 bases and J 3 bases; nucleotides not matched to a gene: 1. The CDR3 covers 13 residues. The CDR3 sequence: CASSPGQDTEAFF. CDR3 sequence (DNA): TGTGCCAGCTCACCCGGACAGGACACTGAAGCTTTCTTT. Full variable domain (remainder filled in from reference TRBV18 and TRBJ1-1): NAGVMQNPRHLVRRRGQEARLRCSPMKGHSHVYWYRQLPEEGLKFMVYLQKENIIDESGMPKERFSAEFPKEGPSILRIQQVVRGDSAAYFCASSPGQDTEAFFGQGTRLTVV.

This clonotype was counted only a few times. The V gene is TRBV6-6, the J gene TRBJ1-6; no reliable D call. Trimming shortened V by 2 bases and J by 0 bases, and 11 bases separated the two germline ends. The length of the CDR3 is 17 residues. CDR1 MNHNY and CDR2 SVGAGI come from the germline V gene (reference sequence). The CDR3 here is CASSYNPESSYNSPLHF. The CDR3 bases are TGTGCCAGCAGTTACAACCCTGAAAGCTCCTATAATTCACCCCTCCACTTT.

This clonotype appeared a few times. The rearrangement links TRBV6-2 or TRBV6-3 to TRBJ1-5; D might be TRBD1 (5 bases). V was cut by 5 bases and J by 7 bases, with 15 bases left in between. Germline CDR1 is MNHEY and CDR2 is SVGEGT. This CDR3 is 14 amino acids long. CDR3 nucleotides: TGTGCCAGCAGTATGGCAGGGTCGGGCCAGCCCCAGCATTTT. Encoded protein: CASSMAGSGQPQHF.

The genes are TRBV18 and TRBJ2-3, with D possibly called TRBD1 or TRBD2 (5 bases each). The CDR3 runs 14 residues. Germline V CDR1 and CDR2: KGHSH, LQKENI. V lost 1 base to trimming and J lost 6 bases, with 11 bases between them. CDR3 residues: CASSPRDLWDTQYF. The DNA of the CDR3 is TGTGCCAGCTCACCACGGGACCTCTGGGATACGCAGTATTTT.

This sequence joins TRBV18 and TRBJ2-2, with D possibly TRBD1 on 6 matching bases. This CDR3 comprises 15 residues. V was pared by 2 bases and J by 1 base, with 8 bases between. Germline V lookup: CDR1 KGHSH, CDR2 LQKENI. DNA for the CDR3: TGTGCCAGCTCACCAGGGGGCGAGAACACCGGGGAGCTGTTTTTT. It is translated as CASSPGGENTGELFF.

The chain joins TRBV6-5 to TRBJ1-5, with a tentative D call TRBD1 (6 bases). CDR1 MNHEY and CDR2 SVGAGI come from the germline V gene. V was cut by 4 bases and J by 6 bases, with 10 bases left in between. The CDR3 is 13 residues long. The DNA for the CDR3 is TGTGCCAGCAGTTCGGGGGCAAGTCAGCCCCAGCATTTT. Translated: CASSSGASQPQHF.

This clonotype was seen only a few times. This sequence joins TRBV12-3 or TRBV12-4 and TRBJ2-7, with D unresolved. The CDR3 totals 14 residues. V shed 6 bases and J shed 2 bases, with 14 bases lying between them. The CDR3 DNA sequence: TGTGCCAGCAGCCCAACGGACGGAGCCTACGAGCAGTACTTC. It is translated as CASSPTDGAYEQYF.

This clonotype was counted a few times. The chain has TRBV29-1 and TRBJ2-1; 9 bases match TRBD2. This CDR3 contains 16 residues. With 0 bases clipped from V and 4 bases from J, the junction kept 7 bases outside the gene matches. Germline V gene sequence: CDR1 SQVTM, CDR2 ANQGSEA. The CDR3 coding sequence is TGCAGCGTTGAAGATCAAGGCGGGAGGGCTTACAATGAGCAGTTCTTC. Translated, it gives CSVEDQGGRAYNEQFF.

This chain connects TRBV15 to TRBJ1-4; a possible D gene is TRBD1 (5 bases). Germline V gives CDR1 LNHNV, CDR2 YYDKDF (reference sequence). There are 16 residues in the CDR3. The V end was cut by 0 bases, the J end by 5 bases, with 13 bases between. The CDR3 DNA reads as TGTGCCACCAGCAGAGACGTTCAGGGACTAAATGAAAAACTGTTTTTT. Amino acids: CATSRDVQGLNEKLFF.

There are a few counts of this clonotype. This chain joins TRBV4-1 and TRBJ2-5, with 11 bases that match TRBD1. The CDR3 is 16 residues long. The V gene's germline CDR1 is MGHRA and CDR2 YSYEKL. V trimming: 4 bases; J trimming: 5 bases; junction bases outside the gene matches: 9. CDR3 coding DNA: TGCGCCAGCAGCCTCGGACAGGGGGCGACTCGGGAGACCCAGTACTTC. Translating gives CASSLGQGATRETQYF.

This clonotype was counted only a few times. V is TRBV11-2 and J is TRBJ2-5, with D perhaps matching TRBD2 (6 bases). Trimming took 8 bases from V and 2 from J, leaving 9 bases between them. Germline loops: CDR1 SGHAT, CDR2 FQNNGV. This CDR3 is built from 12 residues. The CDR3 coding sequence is TGTGCCAGCCGGGACTTACAAGAGACCCAGTACTTC. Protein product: CASRDLQETQYF.

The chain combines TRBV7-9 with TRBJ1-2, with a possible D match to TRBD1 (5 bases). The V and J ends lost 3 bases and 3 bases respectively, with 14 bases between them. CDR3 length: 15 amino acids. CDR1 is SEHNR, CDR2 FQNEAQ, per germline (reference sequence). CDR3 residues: CASSFGQGGDYGYTF. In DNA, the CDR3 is TGTGCCAGCAGCTTCGGCCAGGGTGGGGACTATGGCTACACCTTC. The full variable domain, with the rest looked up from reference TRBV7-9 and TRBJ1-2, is DTGVSQNPRHKITKRGQNVTFRCDPISEHNRLYWYRQTLGQGPEFLTYFQNEAQLEKSRLLSDRFSAERPKGSFSTLEIQRTEQGDSAMYLCASSFGQGGDYGYTFGSGTRLTVV.

This CDR3 is CAWSGPGTEAKNIQYF. The CDR3 bases are TGTGCCTGGAGTGGCCCGGGAACAGAAGCCAAAAACATTCAGTACTTC. This rearrangement joins TRBV30 to TRBJ2-4; possibly TRBD2 for D (5 bases). Germline V gene data show CDR1 as GTSNPN and CDR2 as SVGIG (reference sequence). The CDR3 totals 16 residues. V lost 1 base and J lost 0, with 13 bases in between.